This passage covers 24 T cell receptor beta chains from one sample sequenced in a study of blood T cell repertoires in COVID-19. Sequencing was performed with immunoSEQ multiplex PCR; in TCRdb, only in-frame clones are kept and a portion is missing. The sample yields 150,000 to 170,000 clones, about four fifths seen once. Sequencing was carried out using peripheral blood. The source of these receptors is a woman of 80 years or more with acute or convalescent COVID-19.

The DNA for the CDR3 is TGTGCCAGCAGCGCCAAGGGGGCTAACACCGGGGAGCTGTTTTTT. Residues: CASSAKGANTGELFF. This chain uses TRBV9 with TRBJ2-2; TRBD1 agrees at 7 bases. V lost 3 bases and J lost 2; bases outside the gene matches: 4. Germline V lookup: CDR1 SGDLS, CDR2 YYNGEE. This CDR3 comprises 15 residues.

The gene calls are TRBV18 and TRBJ2-6; TRBD1 is a possible D gene (8 bases). The CDR3 is 17 residues long. Trimming pared 4 bases from V and 1 base from J, leaving 14 bases between. The germline CDR1 and CDR2 sequences are KGHSH and LQKENI. The CDR3 sequence is CASSQQGGMSGANVLTF. In DNA, the CDR3 is TGTGCCAGCTCACAACAGGGGGGGATGTCTGGGGCCAACGTCCTGACTTTC.

This chain links TRBV19 with TRBJ1-2, with no clear D. The CDR3 has 15 amino acids. Between the trimmed V and J ends, which lost 7 bases and 4 bases, there was a span of 19 bases. Per germline, CDR1 LNHDA and CDR2 SQIVND (reference sequence). CDR3: CASTPFEETSYGYTF. The CDR3 nucleotides are TGTGCCAGTACCCCTTTCGAGGAGACCAGCTATGGCTACACCTTC.

V is TRBV6-1 and J is TRBJ2-3, with D tentatively TRBD2 (5 bases). This CDR3 region has 16 residues. V was cut by 4 bases and J by 2 bases, with 16 bases left in between. Germline values: CDR1 MNHNS, CDR2 SASEGT. The CDR3 DNA sequence: TGTGCCAGCAGTGTGACTCCCGGGGAGTTCACAGATACGCAGTATTTT. This gives the protein CASSVTPGEFTDTQYF.

V gene TRBV18 combines with J gene TRBJ2-5, with D possibly being TRBD2 (5 bases). This CDR3 has 13 residues. V was pared by 1 base and J by 7 bases, with 10 bases between. Germline V gene data show CDR1 as KGHSH and CDR2 as LQKENI. CDR3 amino acids: CASSPLERGTQYF. For the CDR3, the DNA is TGTGCCAGCTCACCACTGGAACGGGGGACCCAGTACTTC.

The chain links TRBV10-3 to TRBJ1-2; D not certain. CDR3 size: 14 residues. V was cut by 6 bases and J by 4 bases, with 15 bases left in between. Germline loops: CDR1 ENHRY, CDR2 SYGVKD. In nucleotides, the CDR3 is TGTGCCATCAGACCCGACTTCGAGGGCTATGGCTACACCTTC. It specifies CAIRPDFEGYGYTF.

This chain links TRBV2 with TRBJ1-3; TRBD1 matches 9 bases. Germline V gene lookup returns CDR1 SNHLY and CDR2 FYNNEI. J lost 4 bases, V lost 6 bases, and 4 bases had no gene match. This CDR3 spans 14 amino acids. The CDR3 is CASRQTGGGNTIYF. The CDR3 DNA sequence: TGTGCCAGCAGGCAGACAGGGGGGGGAAACACCATATATTTT. The complete variable domain, with remaining parts taken from reference TRBV2 and TRBJ1-3, reads EPEVTQTPSHQVTQMGQEVILRCVPISNHLYFYWYRQILGQKVEFLVSFYNNEISEKSEIFDDQFSVERPDGSNFTLKIRSTKLEDSAMYFCASRQTGGGNTIYFGEGSWLTVV.

The chain couples TRBV2 to TRBJ1-6; 9 bases map to TRBD1. V dropped 4 bases and J dropped 7; count of bases not matched to a gene: 5. The length of the CDR3 is 15 residues. Germline V CDR1 and CDR2: SNHLY, FYNNEI. The CDR3 nucleotides read TGTGCCAGCAGTGGGACAGGGGCCAGGAATTCACCCCTCCACTTT. Its protein is CASSGTGARNSPLHF.

The chain couples TRBV9 to TRBJ2-5; 9 bases match TRBD2. The CDR3 consists of 15 residues. Looked up from germline, CDR1 is SGDLS and CDR2 is YYNGEE. V dropped 0 bases and J dropped 4; count of bases not matched to a gene: 4. Here the CDR3 DNA reads TGTGCCAGCAGCGTAGATAGCGGGAGTGGAGAGACCCAGTACTTC. Translating it yields CASSVDSGSGETQYF.

The J gene is TRBJ1-2, the V gene TRBV5-6; D remains ambiguous. The germline V gene encodes CDR1 SGHDT and CDR2 YYEEEE. The CDR3 sequence is 12 residues long. Trimming pared 3 bases from V and 5 bases from J, leaving 8 bases between. The CDR3 region is CASSSYSYGYTF. As DNA, the CDR3 is TGTGCCAGCAGCTCCTACTCGTATGGCTACACCTTC.

This clone was observed a few times. The rearrangement links TRBV6-4 to TRBJ1-2, with unresolved D. The CDR3 contains 16 residues. Between the trimmed V and J ends, which lost 0 bases and 3 bases, there was a span of 14 bases. CDR1 is MRHNA, CDR2 SNTAGT, per germline. CDR3: CASSDSRSRSHYGYTF. The CDR3, as DNA: TGTGCCAGCAGTGACTCGAGGAGCCGATCACACTATGGCTACACCTTC.

This chain connects TRBV7-2 to TRBJ2-1, with 11 bases that match TRBD2. Losses at the gene ends were 4 bases for V and 3 bases for J; bases not matched to a gene: 5. Germline V gene lookup returns CDR1 SGHTA and CDR2 FQGNSA. This CDR3 region has 16 residues. The CDR3 DNA is TGTGCCAGCAGCTCACTAGCGGGGGCCCTCTACAATGAGCAGTTCTTC. This sequence encodes CASSSLAGALYNEQFF.

The V and J genes are TRBV19 and TRBJ1-2; D unclear. CDR1 and CDR2 (germline): LNHDA, SQIVND (reference sequence). The CDR3 totals 12 residues. The V and J ends lost 6 bases and 2 bases respectively, with 7 bases between them. In DNA form, the CDR3 reads TGTGCCAGTAGCGGAGCCAACTATGGCTACACCTTC. As protein: CASSGANYGYTF.

The chain uses TRBV2 and TRBJ1-1; D gene ambiguous. CDR1 is SNHLY, CDR2 FYNNEI, per germline. The V end was cut by 8 bases, the J end by 4 bases, with 11 bases between. The CDR3 is made up of 12 amino acids. The CDR3 DNA reads as TGTGCCAGCTGTGGAGAGGCCACTGAAGCTTTCTTT. Its translation: CASCGEATEAFF.

This clone occurred once. The chain has TRBV25-1 and TRBJ1-2, with 9 bases matching TRBD1. Germline values: CDR1 MGHDK, CDR2 SYGVNS. The J segment lost 5 bases and the V segment lost 6 bases, leaving 7 bases of the junction unmatched. The CDR3 contains 14 residues. The CDR3 DNA follows: TGTGCCAGCAGGGGACAGGGTCCGTTGTATGGCTACACCTTC. It codes for CASRGQGPLYGYTF.

The rearrangement joins TRBV6-5 to TRBJ1-5; no clear D gene. The CDR3 sequence is 13 residues long. In germline, CDR1 is MNHEY, CDR2 SVGAGI. V was shortened by 7 bases and J by 1 base, with 8 bases between the two germline ends. The CDR3 loop reads CASIDMSNQPQHF. The CDR3 DNA is TGTGCCAGCATCGACATGAGCAATCAGCCCCAGCATTTT.

The chain uses TRBV10-2 and TRBJ1-2, with no clear D. Trimming took 7 bases from V and 0 from J, leaving 18 bases between them. The CDR3 covers 16 residues. Looked up from germline, CDR1 is WSHSY and CDR2 is SAAADI. The DNA of the CDR3 is TGCGCCAGCACCCCCGCAGTCGGGAACGCTAACTATGGCTACACCTTC. Its protein product is CASTPAVGNANYGYTF.

This rearrangement joins TRBV5-1 to TRBJ2-5; 7 bases map to TRBD2. In germline, CDR1 is SGHRS, CDR2 YFSETQ. V dropped 0 bases and J dropped 2; count of bases not matched to a gene: 7. This CDR3 is 16 amino acids long. The CDR3 coding sequence is TGCGCCAGCAGCTTGGCACCTAGCGGCCTACAAGAGACCCAGTACTTC. Protein product: CASSLAPSGLQETQYF.

There are a few counts of this clone. The chain couples TRBV5-1 to TRBJ2-5; 12 nucleotides line up with TRBD1. CDR1 and CDR2 from the germline V gene are SGHRS and YFSETQ. With 0 bases clipped from V and 5 bases from J, the junction kept 17 bases outside the gene matches. CDR3 length: 20 residues. CDR3 nucleotide sequence: TGCGCCAGCAGCTTGGCCCCCGGGACAGGGGGCATCGGAGGCTCTGAGACCCAGTACTTC. Protein product: CASSLAPGTGGIGGSETQYF.

V is TRBV18 and J is TRBJ1-1; D unresolved. The CDR3 has 15 residues. V dropped 2 bases and J dropped 0 bases, with 10 bases sitting between them. The germline V gene encodes CDR1 KGHSH and CDR2 LQKENI. CDR3 loop: CASSPEIGMNTEAFF. The CDR3, as DNA: TGTGCCAGCTCACCAGAAATCGGGATGAACACTGAAGCTTTCTTT. The full variable domain, completed using reference TRBV18 and TRBJ1-1, is NAGVMQNPRHLVRRRGQEARLRCSPMKGHSHVYWYRQLPEEGLKFMVYLQKENIIDESGMPKERFSAEFPKEGPSILRIQQVVRGDSAAYFCASSPEIGMNTEAFFGQGTRLTVV.

In its sample, this clone was seen once. The chain couples TRBV30 to TRBJ1-3, with D hard to call. The V end lost 2 bases, the J end lost 0 bases, and 8 bases lay between the germline ends. CDR1 is GTSNPN, CDR2 SVGIG, per germline (reference sequence). The CDR3 runs 14 residues. CDR3 sequence: CAWSPGHSGNTIYF. The CDR3 region has the DNA TGTGCCTGGAGTCCCGGTCACTCTGGAAACACCATATATTTT. The variable domain in full, completed from reference TRBV30 and TRBJ1-3, reads SQTIHQWPATLVQPVGSPLSLECTVEGTSNPNLYWYRQAAGRGLQLLFYSVGIGQISSEVPQNLSASRPQDRQFILSSKKLLLSDSGFYLCAWSPGHSGNTIYFGEGSWLTVV.

The chain recombines TRBV30 with TRBJ1-1; D is unclear. CDR3 length: 13 residues. Trimming shortened V by 7 bases and J by 1 base, and 13 bases separated the two germline ends. Looked up from germline, CDR1 is GTSNPN and CDR2 is SVGIG (reference sequence). Written as DNA, the CDR3 is TGTGCCTTCGCGGCTGTGAGGAACACTGAAGCTTTCTTT. Translating gives CAFAAVRNTEAFF.

The chain uses TRBV19 and TRBJ2-2; TRBD1 is a possible D gene (6 bases). The germline V gene has CDR1 LNHDA and CDR2 SQIVND (reference sequence). Trimming pared 6 bases from V and 3 bases from J, leaving 14 bases between. This CDR3 is 15 amino acids long. In nucleotides, the CDR3 is TGTGCCAGTAGGGAGAACAGGGTTTACACCGGGGAGCTGTTTTTT. Amino acid sequence: CASRENRVYTGELFF.

V and J are TRBV11-2 and TRBJ1-6; 7 bases fit TRBD1. Germline V lookup: CDR1 SGHAT, CDR2 FQNNGV. With 5 bases clipped from V and 7 bases from J, the junction kept 11 bases outside the gene matches. This CDR3 has 16 amino acids. The DNA for the CDR3 is TGTGCCAGCAGCAGGAGCTTGACAGGGCGGAATTCACCCCTCCACTTT. This gives the protein CASSRSLTGRNSPLHF.